This T cell receptor (beta chain) originates from a study of blood T cell repertoires in COVID-19. Background on the study: The United States, Italy and Spain were the sources of the acute and convalescent COVID-19 samples.

In this sample, this clone turned up once. The germline CDR1 and CDR2 sequences are SEHNR and FQNEAQ (reference sequence). The CDR3 runs to 13 residues. V was clipped by 6 bases and J by 5 bases, with 13 bases between them. In the original analysis: Amplifying reference gene primers gave estimates of nucleated cell counts. The repertoire was sequenced with immunoSEQ multiplex PCR; TCRdb's copy has only in-frame clones and lacks some. V and J calls and clone size are as listed in that table; D and trimming were resolved from the DNA. The repertoire consists of tens of thousands of clones, with 88% occurring once and the leading ten covering over 2.5%.

V and J are TRBV7-9 and TRBJ2-5; D may be TRBD2 (6 bases). This TCR was recovered from a man in his fifties or sixties with active COVID-19. Material for sequencing was peripheral blood. The CDR3 DNA sequence: TGTGCCAGCAGAGACGCGGGGCTTGAGACCCAGTACTTC. Translation gives CASRDAGLETQYF.